One and the same sample provided the 25 T cell receptor beta chains below, sequenced in a study of blood T cell repertoires in COVID-19 (dated by TCRdb to 2019 to 2021). Library prep was done by the immunoSEQ multiplex PCR assay. TCRdb took this table from immuneACCESS and kept in-frame rearrangements with V and J called. Such tables lack part of the clones; where checked against another copy, unresolved V genes explain under half of the gap, and the rest is unexplained. The sample table records a few hundred thousand clones; 87% of these occur just once. The ten largest clonotypes hold less than 2.5% of the sample. What was sequenced was PBMCs or T cells enriched from blood (not recorded which). These receptors came from a man aged 35-49 years in a cohort exposed to, infected with or recovered from COVID-19 (not recorded which).

This chain links TRBV11-2 with TRBJ1-2; D unclear. V gave up 5 bases and J gave up 0 bases, with 7 bases separating them. Per germline, CDR1 SGHAT and CDR2 FQNNGV. The CDR3 is 13 residues long. This chain's CDR3 is CASSITSNYGYTF. The CDR3 coding sequence is TGTGCCAGCAGCATTACTTCTAACTATGGCTACACCTTC.

The V call is TRBV7-3, the J call TRBJ2-1; 8 nucleotides align to TRBD2. The germline gives CDR1 SGHTA, CDR2 FQGTGA. The length of the CDR3 is 12 residues. V was pared by 2 bases and J by 16 bases, with 7 bases of the junction left unmatched. The CDR3 region has the DNA TGTGCCAGCAGCTTACCCGCGGGACTAGTTTTCTTC. The encoded protein is CASSLPAGLVFF.

This chain connects TRBV28 to TRBJ1-4; D is unclear. Germline V lookup: CDR1 MDHEN, CDR2 SYDVKM. This CDR3 comprises 12 residues. With 4 bases removed from V and 8 bases from J, the gap between germline ends came to 8 bases. As DNA, the CDR3 is TGTGCCAGCAGTTCGCCCAGGGAAAAACTGTTTTTT. This sequence encodes CASSSPREKLFF.

Concerning this clone itself: The sample carries other DNA sequences with the same CDR3. This chain links TRBV19 with TRBJ1-5, with D unresolved. Germline V gene data show CDR1 as LNHDA and CDR2 as SQIVND (reference sequence). Deletions cut 3 bases from V and 0 bases from J, with 6 bases between. The CDR3 has 14 residues. CDR3 bases: TGTGCCAGTAGTATCGACTATAGCAATCAGCCCCAGCATTTT. This sequence encodes CASSIDYSNQPQHF.

This rearrangement joins TRBV3-1 (or the pseudogene TRBV3-2) to TRBJ1-1; 7 bases align to TRBD1. This CDR3 is built from 14 residues. CDR1 and CDR2 from the germline V gene are LGHDT and YNNKEL (reference sequence). Trimming cost V 4 bases and J 4 bases; bases outside gene matches: 6. The CDR3 nucleotides read TGTGCCAGCAGCCTACAACAGGGGACCACTGAAGCTTTCTTT. Protein: CASSLQQGTTEAFF.

This chain connects TRBV30 to TRBJ1-1; tentatively, D is TRBD1 (6 bases). V lost 3 bases to trimming and J lost 0 bases, with 8 bases between them. There are 13 residues in the CDR3. Germline loops: CDR1 GTSNPN, CDR2 SVGIG (reference sequence). The CDR3 nucleotides are TGTGCCTGGAGCGGACAGCTGAACACTGAAGCTTTCTTT. Its translation: CAWSGQLNTEAFF.

This chain links TRBV11-2 with TRBJ1-4, with D tentatively TRBD1 (6 bases). Germline CDR1 is SGHAT and CDR2 is FQNNGV. V lost 1 base, J lost 8 bases, and 11 bases lay in between. The CDR3 is 14 residues long. This CDR3 is CASSLGPGGEKLFF. CDR3 nucleotides: TGTGCCAGCAGCTTAGGGCCGGGGGGCGAAAAACTGTTTTTT.

This sequence joins TRBV7-9 and TRBJ2-5; the match to TRBD2 covers 9 bases. This CDR3 spans 18 amino acids. CDR1 is SEHNR, CDR2 FQNEAQ, per germline (reference sequence). V dropped 5 bases and J dropped 0; count of bases not matched to a gene: 13. CDR3 nucleotide sequence: TGTGCCAGCAGCCCCGGTAGGGCGGGAGGGCTAAACCAAGAGACCCAGTACTTC. Translation: CASSPGRAGGLNQETQYF.

This chain connects TRBV7-8 to TRBJ2-7; D gene uncertain. Per the germline V gene, CDR1 is SGHVS and CDR2 is FQNEAQ. The CDR3 loop spans 14 amino acids. V lost 0 bases and J 3 bases, leaving 9 bases between the germline ends. The CDR3 sequence is CASSLAMADYEQYF. DNA for the CDR3: TGTGCCAGCAGCTTAGCTATGGCGGACTACGAGCAGTACTTC.

V and J are TRBV6-5 and TRBJ2-5; D is uncertain. Between the trimmed V and J ends, which lost 6 bases and 5 bases, there was a span of 10 bases. The CDR3 totals 12 residues. Germline lookup yields CDR1 MNHEY and CDR2 SVGAGI. CDR3 amino acids: CASSHSRETQYF. CDR3 bases: TGTGCCAGCAGCCACAGCAGGGAGACCCAGTACTTC.

DNA of the CDR3: TGTGCCAGCAGTGACTCGGGACAGGCTCCCACAGATACGCAGTATTTT. The encoded protein is CASSDSGQAPTDTQYF. J is TRBJ2-3 and V is TRBV6-4, with TRBD1 identical over 8 bases. Germline loops: CDR1 MRHNA, CDR2 SNTAGT. CDR3 length: 16 amino acids. Trimming took 0 bases from V and 2 from J; bases not matched to a gene: 4.

The chain uses TRBV30 and TRBJ2-7; 9 nucleotides agree with TRBD1. Germline lookup yields CDR1 GTSNPN and CDR2 SVGIG (reference sequence). The CDR3 length is 14 residues. The junction had 4 bases not matched to a gene; V was cut back by 2 bases and J by 2 bases. The CDR3 region is CAWSRQGGAYEQYF. The CDR3 coding sequence is TGTGCCTGGAGTCGACAGGGGGGGGCCTACGAGCAGTACTTC.

J is TRBJ1-2 and V is TRBV3-1 (or the pseudogene TRBV3-2); perhaps TRBD1 as D (5 bases). The V gene's germline CDR1 is LGHDT and CDR2 YNNKEL (reference sequence). The CDR3 is made up of 15 amino acids. With 4 bases removed from V and 7 bases from J, the gap between germline ends came to 19 bases. CDR3 nucleotide sequence: TGTGCCAGCAGCCCTCGACAGACCTCCGTGGGTGGCTACACCTTC. Its protein product is CASSPRQTSVGGYTF.

The J gene is TRBJ2-2, the V gene TRBV5-1; 7 positions agree with TRBD1. CDR1 SGHRS and CDR2 YFSETQ come from the germline V gene. This CDR3 contains 17 residues. The J segment lost 3 bases and the V segment lost 8 bases, leaving 16 bases of the junction unmatched. CDR3 residues: CASSDKTGNEYTGELFF. The CDR3 DNA reads as TGCGCCAGTAGCGATAAGACAGGGAACGAGTACACCGGGGAGCTGTTTTTT.

V and J are TRBV3-1 (or the pseudogene TRBV3-2) and TRBJ2-7; 11 nucleotides agree with TRBD1. Losses at the gene ends were 5 bases for V and 3 bases for J; bases not matched to a gene: 6. This CDR3 spans 15 amino acids. The V gene's germline CDR1 is LGHDT and CDR2 YNNKEL (reference sequence). CDR3 nucleotides: TGTGCCAGCAGCTTCCAGGGACAGGGGGTCTACGAGCAGTACTTC. This sequence encodes CASSFQGQGVYEQYF.

The V call is TRBV24-1, the J call TRBJ2-1, with 10 bases identical to TRBD2. Germline CDR1 reads KGHDR; CDR2 reads SFDVKD. This CDR3 is built from 15 residues. The trim removed 4 bases at V and 9 bases at J, leaving 8 bases unmatched. CDR3 sequence (DNA): TGTGCCACCAGTGACCCTAGCGGGAGCGGTAGTGAGCAGTTCTTC. Amino acid sequence: CATSDPSGSGSEQFF.

V is TRBV28 and J is TRBJ2-1, with a weak D call TRBD2 (5 bases). The V gene lost 3 bases and the J gene lost 3 bases, with 15 bases spanning the gap. CDR3 length: 16 amino acids. Germline CDR1 reads MDHEN; CDR2 reads SYDVKM. CDR3 amino acids: CASSFFGRKNYNEQFF. For the CDR3, the DNA is TGTGCCAGCAGTTTCTTTGGGAGAAAGAACTACAATGAGCAGTTCTTC.

The rearrangement links TRBV27 to TRBJ1-1, with 7 bases fitting TRBD1. The CDR3 runs 15 residues. The germline gives CDR1 MNHEY, CDR2 SMNVEV (reference sequence). With V trimmed by 10 bases and J by 1 base, 12 bases remained unmatched. The CDR3 is CATGLKRTGNTEAFF. The CDR3 DNA reads as TGTGCCACCGGCCTCAAAAGGACAGGGAACACTGAAGCTTTCTTT.

This clone was detected once. The chain combines TRBV4-1 with TRBJ1-6; the D gene is possibly TRBD1 (6 bases). This CDR3 contains 15 residues. Trimming took off 1 base at V and 7 bases at J, with 11 bases between the two ends. Looked up from germline, CDR1 is MGHRA and CDR2 is YSYEKL. CDR3 protein: CASSQARTENSPLHF. CDR3 DNA sequence: TGCGCCAGCAGCCAAGCTCGGACAGAAAATTCACCCCTCCACTTT.

This clone was found a few times. The rearrangement joins TRBV2 to TRBJ2-7, with D perhaps TRBD1 (6 bases). This CDR3 is built from 12 residues. V gave up 2 bases and J gave up 6 bases, with 8 bases separating them. Per the germline V gene, CDR1 is SNHLY and CDR2 is FYNNEI. CDR3 in DNA: TGTGCCAGCAGTGAACAGGGGTTCGAGCAGTACTTC. It yields the protein CASSEQGFEQYF.

Notes on this clone: At one end the junction does not follow the germline gene, possibly because of a read error. This chain connects TRBV2 to TRBJ2-7; TRBD1 matches at 8 bases. Per the germline V gene, CDR1 is SNHLY and CDR2 is FYNNEI. The length of the CDR3 is 11 residues. This CDR3 reads CASSERDRQWF. As DNA, the CDR3 is TGTGCCAGCAGTGAGCGGGACAGGCAATGGTTC.

The chain has TRBV18 and TRBJ1-1; D ambiguous. Germline V gene sequence: CDR1 KGHSH, CDR2 LQKENI. V was clipped by 5 bases and J by 1 base, with 14 bases between them. The CDR3 is 15 amino acids. CDR3 sequence: CASSASGVTNTEAFF. Here the CDR3 DNA reads TGTGCCAGCTCAGCTTCCGGGGTGACGAACACTGAAGCTTTCTTT.

J is TRBJ1-1 and V is TRBV3-1 (or the pseudogene TRBV3-2); 7 bases line up with TRBD1. CDR1 LGHDT and CDR2 YNNKEL come from the germline V gene (reference sequence). This CDR3 contains 14 residues. V dropped 8 bases and J dropped 0; count of bases not matched to a gene: 6. The CDR3 DNA is TGTGCCAGCCGGCGAGGGACAGTGAACACTGAAGCTTTCTTT. It translates to CASRRGTVNTEAFF.

This chain joins TRBV4-2 and TRBJ2-1, with TRBD2 identical over 11 bases. CDR1 and CDR2 from the germline V gene are LGHNA and YNFKEQ. This CDR3 comprises 16 residues. V lost 4 bases to trimming and J lost 3 bases; unmatched junction nucleotides: 5. The CDR3 bases are TGTGCCAGCAGCCTATCGACTAGCGGGAACTACAATGAGCAGTTCTTC. Protein: CASSLSTSGNYNEQFF.

The chain employs TRBV7-8 and TRBJ1-5, with a weak D call TRBD1 (5 bases). In germline, CDR1 is SGHVS, CDR2 FQNEAQ. The CDR3 is 14 amino acids. Trimming left V 0 bases short and J 6 bases short, with 9 bases between. As DNA, the CDR3 is TGTGCCAGCAGCTTAGCCCGGGGGATTCAGCCCCAGCATTTT. Protein product: CASSLARGIQPQHF.